This TCR beta chain was found in a study of shared clonotypes between healthy human individuals. The V end was cut by 7 bases, the J end by 5 bases, with 15 bases between. Looked up from germline, CDR1 is SGHTS and CDR2 is YDEGEE. CDR3 size: 13 residues. Selected positively for CCR7 and CD45RO-negative, naive CD8 cells excluded terminally differentiated effector memory CD45RA+ cells. Sequencing used immunoSEQ multiplex PCR; TCRdb keeps in-frame clones, though not all of them. In the table there are millions of clones, approximately 94% of which are singletons. The J gene is TRBJ1-1, the V gene TRBV5-8; D remains unclear. Sequencing used naive CD8+ T cells sorted from blood. The clonotype was recovered from a man younger than 35 in good health. The CDR3 DNA is TGTGCCAGCCCCCGGCGGGTCTGGACTGAAGCTTTCTTT. It translates to CASPRRVWTEAFF.